This T cell receptor (beta chain) appears in the sequencing data of a study of blood T cell repertoires in COVID-19. The assay was immunoSEQ multiplex PCR, and TCRdb's table has in-frame clones only and misses some. The data contain about 230,000 clones, roughly 84% of them singletons. Trimming took 3 bases from V and 5 from J; bases not matched to a gene: 10. Germline V gene sequence: CDR1 ENHRY, CDR2 SYGVKD. CDR3 length: 16 amino acids. Sequenced sample: peripheral blood. The rearrangement links TRBV10-3 to TRBJ2-1; the match to TRBD2 covers 7 bases. This clonotype originated in a middle-aged man with acute or convalescent COVID-19. The CDR3 loop is CAISDLGGKGNNEQFF. The CDR3 coding sequence is TGTGCCATCAGTGACCTGGGGGGGAAGGGTAACAATGAGCAGTTCTTC.